These 19 T cell receptor beta chains came from one sample sequenced in a study of cytomegalovirus exposure and HLA in healthy donors. Primers included in the PCR were 60 Vbeta and 13 Jbeta primers. Some clones are missing from TCRdb's copy, which holds only in-frame ones; the method was immunoSEQ multiplex PCR. The listing records about 58,000 clones. Sequenced sample: PBMCs. The receptors were sampled from a woman between 18 and 30 years old in good health and CMV-seronegative.

This sequence joins TRBV5-1 and TRBJ1-2; no clear D gene. V was clipped by 0 bases and J by 0 bases, with 6 bases between them. This CDR3 has 14 residues. In germline, CDR1 is SGHRS, CDR2 YFSETQ. The CDR3 nucleotides are TGCGCCAGCAGCTTGGGGGCAACTAACTATGGCTACACCTTC. It codes for CASSLGATNYGYTF. Full variable domain (rest looked up from reference TRBV5-1 and TRBJ1-2): KAGVTQTPRYLIKTRGQQVTLSCSPISGHRSVSWYQQTPGQGLQFLFEYFSETQRNKGNFPGRFSGRQFSNSRSEMNVSTLELGDSALYLCASSLGATNYGYTFGSGTRLTVV.

The V call is TRBV1, the J call TRBJ2-1; the table's D call, TRBD2, was not checked against the DNA. TRBV1 is annotated as a pseudogene. The CDR3 has 17 residues. This CDR3 reads CTSSLLAGGPKDNEQFF. The CDR3 nucleotides are TGCACCAGCAGCCTTTTAGCGGGGGGGCCCAAAGACAATGAGCAGTTCTTC.

The chain is built from TRBV5-1 and TRBJ1-4, with TRBD1 matching over 8 bases. Germline V gives CDR1 SGHRS, CDR2 YFSETQ. V lost 4 bases and J lost 3; bases outside the gene matches: 5. The CDR3 contains 15 residues. CDR3 coding DNA: TGCGCCAGCAGCACACAGGGGGTATCTAATGAAAAACTGTTTTTT. Amino acids: CASSTQGVSNEKLFF.

The chain has TRBV7-2 and TRBJ2-1, with D perhaps TRBD1 (7 bases). Trimming shortened V by 3 bases and J by 7 bases, and 16 bases separated the two germline ends. CDR3 length: 15 amino acids. The germline V gene encodes CDR1 SGHTA and CDR2 FQGNSA. The CDR3 is CASSFQGLQGNEQFF. The CDR3 DNA reads as TGTGCCAGCAGCTTCCAAGGACTACAGGGGAATGAGCAGTTCTTC.

V usage is TRBV7-9 and J usage is TRBJ2-7; the D gene is possibly TRBD1 (6 bases). There are 12 residues in the CDR3. Looked up from germline, CDR1 is SEHNR and CDR2 is FQNEAQ (reference sequence). Between the trimmed V and J ends, which lost 7 bases and 3 bases, there was a span of 10 bases. As DNA, the CDR3 is TGTGCCAGCACTAAACAGGGCTACGAGCAGTACTTC. Amino acids: CASTKQGYEQYF.

V gene TRBV13 combines with J gene TRBJ2-7; TRBD1 agrees at 10 bases. V lost 5 bases, J lost 3 bases, and 1 base stayed unmatched. The germline V gene encodes CDR1 PRHDT and CDR2 FYEKMQ (reference sequence). There are 13 residues in the CDR3. DNA for the CDR3: TGTGCCAGCAGCCGGGACAGGGGCTACGAGCAGTACTTC. It translates to CASSRDRGYEQYF.

The chain recombines TRBV2 with TRBJ1-2; no firm D call. From germline, CDR1 is SNHLY and CDR2 FYNNEI. The CDR3 has 12 residues. Trimming cost V 6 bases and J 4 bases, with 9 bases left between them. As DNA, the CDR3 is TGTGCCAGCAGAAGGGAGGCCTATGGCTACACCTTC. As protein: CASRREAYGYTF.

This chain connects TRBV7-9 to TRBJ1-1; perhaps TRBD1 as D (6 bases). The CDR3 runs to 17 residues. Trimming removed 5 bases from V and 2 bases from J, with 21 bases in between. Germline CDR1 reads SEHNR; CDR2 reads FQNEAQ (reference sequence). The CDR3 loop reads CASSPTGQKVSNTEAFF. As DNA, the CDR3 is TGTGCCAGCAGCCCAACAGGGCAGAAAGTGTCCAACACTGAAGCTTTCTTT.

The J gene is TRBJ1-5, the V gene TRBV29-1, with D uncertain. From germline, CDR1 is SQVTM and CDR2 ANQGSEA. CDR3 length: 13 residues. With 2 bases removed from V and 1 base from J, the gap between germline ends came to 6 bases. For the CDR3, the DNA is TGCAGCGTTGAAACGGGAAGCAATCAGCCCCAGCATTTT. It encodes CSVETGSNQPQHF. Looking up the rest from reference TRBV29-1 and TRBJ1-5 gives the full variable domain: SAVISQKPSRDICQRGTSLTIQCQVDSQVTMMFWYRQQPGQSLTLIATANQGSEATYESGFVIDKFPISRPNLTFSTLTVSNMSPEDSSIYLCSVETGSNQPQHFGDGTRLSIL.

The chain combines TRBV6-1 with TRBJ2-3, with 7 bases lining up with TRBD1. V gave up 6 bases and J gave up 6 bases; unmatched junction bases: 9. Germline V gene data show CDR1 as MNHNS and CDR2 as SASEGT. The CDR3 has 14 residues. The CDR3, as DNA: TGTGCCAGCAGCCAACAGGGGCTGGATGATACGCAGTATTTT. This gives the protein CASSQQGLDDTQYF.

Regarding this clone: The junction and the germline gene differ at one end; a read error may be behind it. The chain employs TRBV29-1 and TRBJ2-1, with D perhaps TRBD2 (6 bases). This CDR3 is built from 13 residues. Germline CDR1 is SQVTM and CDR2 is ANQGSEA. This CDR3 is CSPTRSSDNEQFF. CDR3 DNA: TGCAGCCCGACTAGGAGCTCCGACAATGAGCAGTTCTTC.

This chain connects TRBV5-1 to TRBJ1-2, with D perhaps matching TRBD1 (6 bases). Between the trimmed V and J ends, which lost 3 bases and 2 bases, there was a span of 11 bases. CDR1 and CDR2 from the germline V gene are SGHRS and YFSETQ. There are 14 residues in the CDR3. Written as DNA, the CDR3 is TGCGCCAGCAGCTCGTTAACAGGGAACTATGGCTACACCTTC. It yields the protein CASSSLTGNYGYTF.

The chain uses TRBV18 and TRBJ1-2; TRBD1 matches 7 bases. This CDR3 is built from 14 residues. The V gene's germline CDR1 is KGHSH and CDR2 LQKENI. The V gene end was trimmed by 6 bases and the J gene end by 3 bases; junction bases not matched to a gene: 7. CDR3 region: CASSPTGYDYGYTF. The CDR3 DNA is TGTGCCAGCTCCCCGACAGGGTACGACTATGGCTACACCTTC. Using reference TRBV18 and TRBJ1-2 for the parts outside the CDR3, the full variable domain is NAGVMQNPRHLVRRRGQEARLRCSPMKGHSHVYWYRQLPEEGLKFMVYLQKENIIDESGMPKERFSAEFPKEGPSILRIQQVVRGDSAAYFCASSPTGYDYGYTFGSGTRLTVV.

The J gene is TRBJ1-5, the V gene TRBV7-3; D is undetermined. Per the germline V gene, CDR1 is SGHTA and CDR2 is FQGTGA. V lost 9 bases and J lost 12, with 15 bases in between. CDR3 length: 11 residues. CDR3 nucleotide sequence: TGTGCCAGTAGGACTAACCAAAACCAGCATTTT. Translation gives CASRTNQNQHF.

The chain couples TRBV19 to TRBJ1-5, with 8 bases lining up with TRBD1. This CDR3 region has 15 residues. Trimming took 3 bases from V and 7 from J; bases not matched to a gene: 8. From germline, CDR1 is LNHDA and CDR2 SQIVND (reference sequence). CDR3 residues: CASSIGQGSKQPQHF. CDR3 DNA sequence: TGTGCCAGTAGTATTGGACAGGGAAGTAAGCAGCCCCAGCATTTT.

This chain uses TRBV5-1 with TRBJ1-1, with D perhaps matching TRBD1 (6 bases). The V end lost 1 base, the J end lost 1 base, and 11 bases lay between the germline ends. CDR1 and CDR2 from the germline V gene are SGHRS and YFSETQ. The CDR3 is 15 residues long. The CDR3 sequence is CASSLFGQRNTEAFF. In DNA, the CDR3 is TGCGCCAGCAGCTTGTTCGGACAGAGGAACACTGAAGCTTTCTTT.

This chain joins TRBV18 and TRBJ2-3; D is uncertain. Deletions cut 3 bases from V and 1 base from J, with 5 bases between. The CDR3 is 13 residues long. Germline V gene sequence: CDR1 KGHSH, CDR2 LQKENI. The CDR3 DNA reads TGTGCCAGCTCACCGGGCGGCACAGATACGCAGTATTTT. Amino acid sequence: CASSPGGTDTQYF.

The chain has TRBV29-1 and TRBJ1-1; TRBD1 is a possible D gene (6 bases). Germline CDR1 SQVTM, CDR2 ANQGSEA. V shed 3 bases and J shed 5 bases, with 10 bases lying between them. This CDR3 contains 12 residues. The CDR3 protein is CSVDQGWTEAFF. The CDR3 DNA reads TGCAGCGTTGATCAGGGGTGGACTGAAGCTTTCTTT.

The V call is TRBV5-1, the J call TRBJ1-1; TRBD1 aligns across 8 bases. The J segment lost 2 bases and the V segment lost 0 bases, leaving 3 bases of the junction unmatched. CDR3 length: 15 residues. From germline, CDR1 is SGHRS and CDR2 YFSETQ. CDR3 amino acids: CASSLGQGRNTEAFF. The CDR3 bases are TGCGCCAGCAGCTTGGGACAGGGGCGTAACACTGAAGCTTTCTTT.